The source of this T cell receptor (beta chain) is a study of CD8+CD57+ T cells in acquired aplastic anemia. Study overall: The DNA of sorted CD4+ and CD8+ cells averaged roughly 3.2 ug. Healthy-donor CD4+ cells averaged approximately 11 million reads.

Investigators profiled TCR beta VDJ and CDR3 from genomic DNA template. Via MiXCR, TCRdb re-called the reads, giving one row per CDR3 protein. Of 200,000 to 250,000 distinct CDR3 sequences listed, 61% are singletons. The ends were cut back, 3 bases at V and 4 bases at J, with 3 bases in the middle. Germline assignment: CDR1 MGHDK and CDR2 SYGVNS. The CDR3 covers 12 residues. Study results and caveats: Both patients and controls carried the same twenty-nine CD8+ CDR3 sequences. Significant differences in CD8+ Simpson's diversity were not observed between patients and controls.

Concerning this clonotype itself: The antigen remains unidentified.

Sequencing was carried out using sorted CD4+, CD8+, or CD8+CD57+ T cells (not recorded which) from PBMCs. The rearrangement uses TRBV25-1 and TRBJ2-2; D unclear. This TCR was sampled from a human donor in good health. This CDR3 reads CASSEPTGELFF. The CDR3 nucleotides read TGTGCCAGCAGTGAGCCCACCGGGGAGCTGTTTTTT.